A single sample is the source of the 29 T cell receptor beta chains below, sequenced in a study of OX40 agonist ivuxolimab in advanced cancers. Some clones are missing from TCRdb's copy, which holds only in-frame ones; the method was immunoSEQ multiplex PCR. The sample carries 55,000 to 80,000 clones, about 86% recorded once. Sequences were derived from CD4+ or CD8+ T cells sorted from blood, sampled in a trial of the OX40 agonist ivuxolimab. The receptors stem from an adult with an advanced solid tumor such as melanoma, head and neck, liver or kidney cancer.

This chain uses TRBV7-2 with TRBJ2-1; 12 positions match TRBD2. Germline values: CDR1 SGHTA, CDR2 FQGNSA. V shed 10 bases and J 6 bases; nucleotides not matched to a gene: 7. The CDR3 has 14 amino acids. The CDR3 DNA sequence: TGTGCCATTACGAAGACTAGCGGGAGCAATGAGCAGTTCTTC. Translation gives CAITKTSGSNEQFF.

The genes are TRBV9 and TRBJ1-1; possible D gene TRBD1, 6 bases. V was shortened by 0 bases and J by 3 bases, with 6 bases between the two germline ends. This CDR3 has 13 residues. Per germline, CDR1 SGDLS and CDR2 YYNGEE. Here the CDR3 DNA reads TGTGCCAGCAGCGTAGACAGGGACACTGAAGCTTTCTTT. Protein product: CASSVDRDTEAFF.

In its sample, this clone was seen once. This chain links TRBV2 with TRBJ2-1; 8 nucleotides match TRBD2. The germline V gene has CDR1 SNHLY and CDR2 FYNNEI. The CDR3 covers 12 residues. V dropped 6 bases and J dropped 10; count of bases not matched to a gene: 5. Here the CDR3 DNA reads TGTGCCAGCAGCGGGGGGGGGTCGGAGCAGTTCTTC. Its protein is CASSGGGSEQFF.

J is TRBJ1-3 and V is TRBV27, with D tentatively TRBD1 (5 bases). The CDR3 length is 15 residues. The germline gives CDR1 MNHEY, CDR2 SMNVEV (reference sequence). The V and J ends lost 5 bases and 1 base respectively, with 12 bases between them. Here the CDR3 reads CASSLYGTSGNTIYF. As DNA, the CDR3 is TGTGCCAGCAGTCTCTACGGGACTTCTGGAAACACCATATATTTT.

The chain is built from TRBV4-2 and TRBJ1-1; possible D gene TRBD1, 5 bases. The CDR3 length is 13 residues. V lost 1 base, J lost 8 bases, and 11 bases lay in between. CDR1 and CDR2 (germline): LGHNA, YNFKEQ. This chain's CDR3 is CASSQVKGQEAFF. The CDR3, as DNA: TGTGCCAGCAGCCAAGTTAAGGGGCAAGAAGCTTTCTTT.

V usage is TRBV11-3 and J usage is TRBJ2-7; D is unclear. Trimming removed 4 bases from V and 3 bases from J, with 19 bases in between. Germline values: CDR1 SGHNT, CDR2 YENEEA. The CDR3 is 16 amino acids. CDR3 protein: CASSSQTLFGDYEQYF. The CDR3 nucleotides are TGTGCCAGCAGCTCACAAACGCTATTTGGGGACTACGAGCAGTACTTC. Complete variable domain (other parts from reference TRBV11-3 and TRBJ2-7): EAGVVQSPRYKIIEKKQPVAFWCNPISGHNTLYWYLQNLGQGPELLIRYENEEAVDDSQLPKDRFSAERLKGVDSTLKIQPAELGDSAVYLCASSSQTLFGDYEQYFGPGTRLTVT.

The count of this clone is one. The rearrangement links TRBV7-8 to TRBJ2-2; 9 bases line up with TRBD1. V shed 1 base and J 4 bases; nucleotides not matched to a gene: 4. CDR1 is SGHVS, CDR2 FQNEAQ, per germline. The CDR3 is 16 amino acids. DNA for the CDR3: TGTGCCAGCAGCTTAGAGGGACAGGGAGGCACCGGGGAGCTGTTTTTT. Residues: CASSLEGQGGTGELFF.

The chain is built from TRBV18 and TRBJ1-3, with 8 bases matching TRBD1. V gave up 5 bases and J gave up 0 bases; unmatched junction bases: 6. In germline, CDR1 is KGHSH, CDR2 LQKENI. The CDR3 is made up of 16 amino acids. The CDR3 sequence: CASSAWTGSSGNTIYF. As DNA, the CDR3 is TGTGCCAGCTCAGCCTGGACAGGGAGCTCTGGAAACACCATATATTTT.

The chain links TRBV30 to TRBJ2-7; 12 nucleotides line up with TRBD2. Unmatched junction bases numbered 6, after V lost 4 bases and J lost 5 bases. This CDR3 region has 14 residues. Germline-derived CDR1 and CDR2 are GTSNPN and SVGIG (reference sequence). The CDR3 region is CAWNLLAGGNEQYF. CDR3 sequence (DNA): TGTGCCTGGAATTTACTAGCGGGGGGAAACGAGCAGTACTTC.

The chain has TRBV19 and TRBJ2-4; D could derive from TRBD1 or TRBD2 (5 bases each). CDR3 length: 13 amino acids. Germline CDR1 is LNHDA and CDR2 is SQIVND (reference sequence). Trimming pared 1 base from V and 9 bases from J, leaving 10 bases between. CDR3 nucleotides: TGTGCCAGTAGTATAGTGGGGGTACCCATTCAGTACTTC. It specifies CASSIVGVPIQYF.

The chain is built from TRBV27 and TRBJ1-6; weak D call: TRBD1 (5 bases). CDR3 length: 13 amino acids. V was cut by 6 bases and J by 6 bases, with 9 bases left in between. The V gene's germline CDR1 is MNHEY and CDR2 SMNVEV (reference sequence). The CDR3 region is CASSQGRNSPLHF. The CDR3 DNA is TGTGCCAGCAGCCAGGGACGTAATTCACCCCTCCACTTT.

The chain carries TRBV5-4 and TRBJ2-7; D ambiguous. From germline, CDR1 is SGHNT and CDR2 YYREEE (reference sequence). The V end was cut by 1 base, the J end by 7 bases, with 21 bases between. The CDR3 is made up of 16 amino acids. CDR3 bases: TGTGCCAGCAGCTTGAGCCTCCTATCAGTACCGAGGGAGCAGTACTTC. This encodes CASSLSLLSVPREQYF.

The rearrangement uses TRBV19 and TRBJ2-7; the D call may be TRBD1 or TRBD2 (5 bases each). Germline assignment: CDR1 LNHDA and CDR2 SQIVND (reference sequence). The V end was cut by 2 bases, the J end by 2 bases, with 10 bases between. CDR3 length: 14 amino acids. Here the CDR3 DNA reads TGTGCCAGTAGTATACAGGGAGCTACCTACGAGCAGTACTTC. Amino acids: CASSIQGATYEQYF.

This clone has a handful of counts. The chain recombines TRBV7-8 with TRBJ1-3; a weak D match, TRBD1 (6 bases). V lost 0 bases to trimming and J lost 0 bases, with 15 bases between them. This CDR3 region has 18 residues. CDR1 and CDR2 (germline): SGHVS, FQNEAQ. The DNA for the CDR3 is TGTGCCAGCAGCTTAGCCCACAGGGCCTATACCTCTGGAAACACCATATATTTT. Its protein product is CASSLAHRAYTSGNTIYF.

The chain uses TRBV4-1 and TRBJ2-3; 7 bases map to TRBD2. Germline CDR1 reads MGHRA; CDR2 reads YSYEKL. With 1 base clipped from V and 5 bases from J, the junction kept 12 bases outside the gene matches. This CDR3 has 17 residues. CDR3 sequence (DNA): TGCGCCAGCAGCCAAGGACCCCTGCGGGAGCAAGGAGATACGCAGTATTTT. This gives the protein CASSQGPLREQGDTQYF.

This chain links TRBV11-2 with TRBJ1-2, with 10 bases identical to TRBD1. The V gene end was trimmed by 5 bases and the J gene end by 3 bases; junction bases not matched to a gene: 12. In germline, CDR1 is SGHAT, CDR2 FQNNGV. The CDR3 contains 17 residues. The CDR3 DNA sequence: TGTGCCAGCAGCCCCCGACAGGGGGCCCTCCCGGACTATGGCTACACCTTC. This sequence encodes CASSPRQGALPDYGYTF.

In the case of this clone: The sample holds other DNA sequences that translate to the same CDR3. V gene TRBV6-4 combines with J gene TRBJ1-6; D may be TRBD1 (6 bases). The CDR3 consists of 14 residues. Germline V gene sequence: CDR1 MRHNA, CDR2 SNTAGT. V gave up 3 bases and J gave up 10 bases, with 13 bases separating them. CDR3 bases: TGTGCCAGCAGTGAGTGGGGGGCTGCCTCACCCCTCCACTTT. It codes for CASSEWGAASPLHF.

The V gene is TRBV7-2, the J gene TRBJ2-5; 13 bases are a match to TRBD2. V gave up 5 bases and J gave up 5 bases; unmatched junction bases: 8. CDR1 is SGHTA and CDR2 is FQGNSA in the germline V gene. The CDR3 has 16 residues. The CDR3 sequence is CASSLLAGGPRETQYF. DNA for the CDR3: TGTGCCAGCAGCCTACTAGCGGGAGGGCCCCGGGAGACCCAGTACTTC.

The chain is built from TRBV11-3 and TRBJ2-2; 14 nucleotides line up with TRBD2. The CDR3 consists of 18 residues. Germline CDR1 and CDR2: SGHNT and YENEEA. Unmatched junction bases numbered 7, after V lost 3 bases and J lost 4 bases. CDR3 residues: CASSFRGLAGAGTGELFF. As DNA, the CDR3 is TGTGCCAGCAGCTTTCGGGGACTAGCGGGGGCGGGCACCGGGGAGCTGTTTTTT.

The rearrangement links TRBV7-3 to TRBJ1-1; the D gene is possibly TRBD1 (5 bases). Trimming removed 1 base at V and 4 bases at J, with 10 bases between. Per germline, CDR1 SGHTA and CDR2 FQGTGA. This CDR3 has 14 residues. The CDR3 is CASSLIPGGTEAFF. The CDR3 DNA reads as TGTGCCAGCAGCTTAATCCCGGGGGGCACTGAAGCTTTCTTT. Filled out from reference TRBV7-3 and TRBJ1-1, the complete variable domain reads GAGVSQTPSNKVTEKGKYVELRCDPISGHTALYWYRQSLGQGPEFLIYFQGTGAADDSGLPNDRFFAVRPEGSVSTLKIQRTERGDSAVYLCASSLIPGGTEAFFGQGTRLTVV.

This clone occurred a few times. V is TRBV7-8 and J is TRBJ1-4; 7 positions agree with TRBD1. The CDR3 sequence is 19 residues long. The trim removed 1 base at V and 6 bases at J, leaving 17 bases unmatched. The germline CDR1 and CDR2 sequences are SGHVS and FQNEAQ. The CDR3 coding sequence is TGTGCCAGCAGCTTAGTTTGGTCCCCCACAGGGGAGTTAGATGAAAAACTGTTTTTT. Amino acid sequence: CASSLVWSPTGELDEKLFF.

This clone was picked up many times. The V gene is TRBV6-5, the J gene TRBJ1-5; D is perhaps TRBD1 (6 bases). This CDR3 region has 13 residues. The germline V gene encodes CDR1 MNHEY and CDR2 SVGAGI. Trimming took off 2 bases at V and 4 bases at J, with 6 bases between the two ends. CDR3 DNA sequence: TGTGCCAGCAGTTACGGACAGAATCAGCCCCAGCATTTT. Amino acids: CASSYGQNQPQHF.

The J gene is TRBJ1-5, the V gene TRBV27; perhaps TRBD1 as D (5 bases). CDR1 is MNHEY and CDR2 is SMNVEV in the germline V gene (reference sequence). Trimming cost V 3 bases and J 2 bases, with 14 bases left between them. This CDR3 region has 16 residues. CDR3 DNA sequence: TGTGCCAGCAGTTTCACCGGGGCGATGGGCAATCAGCCCCAGCATTTT. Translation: CASSFTGAMGNQPQHF.

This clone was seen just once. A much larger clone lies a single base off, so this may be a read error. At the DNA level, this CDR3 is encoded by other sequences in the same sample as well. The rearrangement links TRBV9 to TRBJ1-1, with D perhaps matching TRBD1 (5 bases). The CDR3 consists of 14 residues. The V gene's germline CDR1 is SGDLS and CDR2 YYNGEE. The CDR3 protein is CASSVDPTVHEAFF. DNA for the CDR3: TGTGCCAGTAGCGTAGACCCGACAGTCCATGAAGCTTTCTTT.

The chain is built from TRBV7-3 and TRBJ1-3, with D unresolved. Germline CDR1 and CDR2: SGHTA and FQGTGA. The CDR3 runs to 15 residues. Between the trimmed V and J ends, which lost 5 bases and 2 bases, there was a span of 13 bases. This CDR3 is CASSPSGSAGNTIYF. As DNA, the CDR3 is TGTGCCAGCAGCCCAAGTGGGTCAGCTGGAAACACCATATATTTT.

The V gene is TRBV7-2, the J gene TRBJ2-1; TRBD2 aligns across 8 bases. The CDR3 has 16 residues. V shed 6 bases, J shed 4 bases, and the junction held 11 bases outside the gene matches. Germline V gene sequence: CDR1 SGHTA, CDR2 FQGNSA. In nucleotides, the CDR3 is TGTGCCAGCAGTGCCTCTAGCGGGCGCTCATACAATGAGCAGTTCTTC. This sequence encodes CASSASSGRSYNEQFF.

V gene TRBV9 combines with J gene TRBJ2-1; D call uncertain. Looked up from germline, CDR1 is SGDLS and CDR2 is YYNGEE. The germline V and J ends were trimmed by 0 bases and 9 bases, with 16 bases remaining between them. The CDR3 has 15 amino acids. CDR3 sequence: CASSVAALAFGEQFF. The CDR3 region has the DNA TGTGCCAGCAGCGTAGCGGCATTAGCTTTTGGTGAGCAGTTCTTC.

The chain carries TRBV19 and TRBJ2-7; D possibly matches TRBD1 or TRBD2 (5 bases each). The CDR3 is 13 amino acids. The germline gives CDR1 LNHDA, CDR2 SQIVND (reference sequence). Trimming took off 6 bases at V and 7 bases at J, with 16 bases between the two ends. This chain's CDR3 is CASSDRDPREQYF. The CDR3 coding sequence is TGTGCCAGTAGCGACCGGGACCCCCGGGAGCAGTACTTC.

The CDR3 sequence is CATSRDRTSGRIGELFF. The CDR3 nucleotides are TGTGCCACCAGCAGAGACAGGACTAGCGGGAGGATCGGGGAGCTGTTTTTT. V is TRBV15 and J is TRBJ2-2, with TRBD2 matching over 14 bases. V gave up 0 bases and J gave up 7 bases; unmatched junction bases: 4. This CDR3 has 17 amino acids. The germline V gene has CDR1 LNHNV and CDR2 YYDKDF (reference sequence).